Sequencing of this T cell receptor beta chain was carried out in a study of PD-L1 blockade in urothelial cancer. Study in general: At 3 weeks (second dose) and 6 weeks after starting treatment, blood was analyzed. Blood samples had a median of approximately 150,000 T cells, tens of thousands of unique TCRs, and clonality about 0.074.

Only one count was recorded for this clone. Its specificity is not known. The time point was: peripheral blood 6 weeks after treatment start. Patients suffered from locally advanced or metastatic urothelial carcinoma. Assay used: immunoSEQ multiplex PCR; TCRdb lists only in-frame clones, some missing. The sample consists of approximately 83,000 clones, 75% to 90% of them appearing once. Study-wide points: More expansion of tumor-associated blood clones, seen at 3 weeks, marked durable-benefit patients.

The source is a man aged 65 to 85 with urothelial cancer. The sequences come from PBMCs, collected around atezolizumab (anti-PD-L1) treatment.

CDR3 sequence: CASSPGSRGQGGRETQYF. The CDR3 DNA reads as TGCGCCAGCAGCCCGGGATCGCGGGGACAGGGGGGTCGAGAGACCCAGTACTTC. This sequence joins TRBV5-1 and TRBJ2-5, with 11 bases fitting TRBD1. Unmatched junction bases numbered 15, after V lost 4 bases and J lost 4 bases. This CDR3 has 18 residues. The germline CDR1 and CDR2 sequences are SGHRS and YFSETQ.